Below are 21 T cell receptor beta chains sequenced from a single sample in a study of blood T cell repertoires in COVID-19. This table comes from immunoSEQ multiplex PCR, and its TCRdb copy is limited to in-frame clones, with some not included. The sample includes roughly 100,000 clones, 84% seen only once; the top ten take over 9.5%. Source material: peripheral blood. The receptors originated from a man aged 35 to 55 with active or convalescent COVID-19.

The rearrangement uses TRBV9 and TRBJ1-5; 7 positions agree with TRBD1. The junction had 7 bases not matched to a gene; V was cut back by 5 bases and J by 5 bases. The CDR3 length is 14 residues. Looked up from germline, CDR1 is SGDLS and CDR2 is YYNGEE. The DNA of the CDR3 is TGTGCCAGCAGAATGACAGGGCCGGATCAGCCCCAGCATTTT. It is translated as CASRMTGPDQPQHF.

The rearrangement joins TRBV7-9 to TRBJ2-7; TRBD1 matches 8 bases. Germline trimming cut 7 bases from V and 5 bases from J; bases unmatched to any gene: 7. The CDR3 has 13 amino acids. Germline V gene data show CDR1 as SEHNR and CDR2 as FQNEAQ (reference sequence). The CDR3: CASTKDRGNEQYF. In DNA, the CDR3 is TGTGCCAGCACCAAAGACAGGGGAAACGAGCAGTACTTC.

This clone was seen a handful of times. The chain is built from TRBV6-5 and TRBJ1-3; D is perhaps TRBD1 (5 bases). CDR1 and CDR2 (germline): MNHEY, SVGAGI. The V and J ends lost 6 bases and 4 bases respectively, with 16 bases between them. This CDR3 contains 15 residues. CDR3 in amino acids: CASSTKGVPGNTIYF. The CDR3 bases are TGTGCCAGCAGCACGAAAGGGGTGCCCGGAAACACCATATATTTT.

This clone appeared a single time. The gene calls are TRBV6-2 or TRBV6-3 and TRBJ1-5; 8 nucleotides agree with TRBD1. CDR3 length: 12 residues. Germline V gene lookup returns CDR1 MNHEY and CDR2 SVGEGT. J was trimmed by 8 bases and V by 5 bases; bases with no gene match: 2. CDR3 bases: TGTGCCAGCAGTCAACAGGGGGAGCCCCAGCATTTT. Its translation is CASSQQGEPQHF.

The DNA for the CDR3 is TGTGCTAGTGGTTCCCTAGGACGGGATAAACCTTATTCACCCCTCCACTTT. This translates into CASGSLGRDKPYSPLHF. The rearrangement uses TRBV12-5 and TRBJ1-6; D not certain. The V gene lost 4 bases and the J gene lost 8 bases, with 21 bases spanning the gap. This CDR3 has 17 amino acids. The V gene's germline CDR1 is LGHNT and CDR2 FRNRAP. Full variable domain (remainder filled in from reference TRBV12-5 and TRBJ1-6): DARVTQTPRHKVTEMGQEVTMRCQPILGHNTVFWYRQTMMQGLELLAYFRNRAPLDDSGMPKDRFSAEMPDATLATLKIQPSEPRDSAVYFCASGSLGRDKPYSPLHFGNGTRLTVT.

The chain links TRBV5-1 to TRBJ2-5, with D perhaps matching TRBD2 (5 bases). Germline V gene sequence: CDR1 SGHRS, CDR2 YFSETQ. The CDR3 contains 11 residues. Deletions cut 5 bases from V and 5 bases from J, with 7 bases between. CDR3 sequence reads: CASRTGETQYF. The CDR3 DNA reads TGCGCCAGCAGAACGGGGGAGACCCAGTACTTC.

This chain links TRBV7-9 with TRBJ2-3; the match to TRBD1 covers 9 bases. The V segment lost 5 bases and the J segment 2 bases; nucleotides outside the gene matches: 5. The CDR3 has 15 residues. Germline-derived CDR1 and CDR2 are SEHNR and FQNEAQ (reference sequence). The CDR3, as DNA: TGTGCCAGCAGCCCCGGGACAGGGTTCACAGATACGCAGTATTTT. Protein product: CASSPGTGFTDTQYF.

The gene calls are TRBV7-3 and TRBJ1-3, with TRBD1 as a possible D gene (6 bases). Germline CDR1 is SGHTA and CDR2 is FQGTGA. The CDR3 runs to 19 residues. V was clipped by 5 bases and J by 0 bases, with 23 bases between them. The CDR3 loop reads CASSVNQDSTLFSGNTIYF. The DNA of the CDR3 is TGTGCCAGCAGCGTAAACCAGGACAGTACACTTTTCTCTGGAAACACCATATATTTT.

A single count supports this clone. V and J are TRBV19 and TRBJ1-2, with 10 bases aligning to TRBD1. The CDR3 sequence is 15 residues long. Germline V gives CDR1 LNHDA, CDR2 SQIVND (reference sequence). V shed 1 base, J shed 4 bases, and the junction held 3 bases outside the gene matches. The CDR3 DNA follows: TGTGCCAGTAGTATAGGACAGGGGGCTTCCTATGGCTACACCTTC. As protein: CASSIGQGASYGYTF. Complete variable domain (other parts from reference TRBV19 and TRBJ1-2): DGGITQSPKYLFRKEGQNVTLSCEQNLNHDAMYWYRQDPGQGLRLIYYSQIVNDFQKGDIAEGYSVSREKKESFPLTVTSAQKNPTAFYLCASSIGQGASYGYTFGSGTRLTVV.

The chain employs TRBV27 and TRBJ2-3; 8 bases line up with TRBD2. This CDR3 has 15 residues. CDR1 is MNHEY and CDR2 is SMNVEV in the germline V gene (reference sequence). Germline trimming cut 6 bases from V and 0 bases from J; bases unmatched to any gene: 5. The CDR3 protein is CASRSGGRSTDTQYF. DNA of the CDR3: TGTGCCAGCAGAAGCGGGGGACGAAGCACAGATACGCAGTATTTT.

The table lists this clone with a count of one. Written as DNA, the CDR3 is TGTGCCAGCAGCTTAGACATGAATCAGCCCCAGCATTTT. Protein product: CASSLDMNQPQHF. The gene calls are TRBV7-2 and TRBJ1-5; D is ambiguous. There are 13 residues in the CDR3. The V and J ends lost 1 base and 4 bases respectively, with 5 bases between them. Germline CDR1 SGHTA, CDR2 FQGNSA.

V and J are TRBV2 and TRBJ1-5; D might be TRBD1 (6 bases). V was clipped by 5 bases and J by 4 bases, with 15 bases between them. Germline CDR1 and CDR2: SNHLY and FYNNEI. CDR3 length equals 15 residues. The CDR3 sequence is CASSSPGGGNQPQHF. The CDR3 region has the DNA TGTGCCAGCAGTTCGCCTGGGGGCGGAAATCAGCCCCAGCATTTT.

V gene TRBV19 combines with J gene TRBJ1-5; 12 bases map to TRBD1. The ends lost 6 bases at V and 4 bases at J; junction bases unmatched: 7. This CDR3 contains 16 residues. Per the germline V gene, CDR1 is LNHDA and CDR2 is SQIVND (reference sequence). The CDR3: CASSLGQGAHNQPQHF. The DNA for the CDR3 is TGTGCCAGTAGCTTGGGACAGGGGGCCCATAATCAGCCCCAGCATTTT.

This clone has just a few counts. The V call is TRBV21-1, the J call TRBJ2-3; TRBD1, the table's D call, lacks a check against the DNA. TRBV21-1 is a recognized pseudogene. The CDR3 is 16 amino acids. For the CDR3, the DNA is TGTGCCAGCAGCAAAGTGAAGGGGACAGTTTCTGATACGCAGTATTTT. This codes for CASSKVKGTVSDTQYF.

This chain joins TRBV9 and TRBJ2-2; TRBD1 might be the D (5 bases). CDR3 length: 14 residues. V was clipped by 1 base and J by 7 bases, with 11 bases between them. Per the germline V gene, CDR1 is SGDLS and CDR2 is YYNGEE. This CDR3 reads CASSVSGPGGELFF. CDR3 bases: TGTGCCAGCAGCGTATCAGGGCCCGGCGGGGAGCTGTTTTTT.

This chain uses TRBV5-4 with TRBJ2-5; 13 bases are a match to TRBD2. The germline V gene has CDR1 SGHNT and CDR2 YYREEE (reference sequence). V trimming: 4 bases; J trimming: 2 bases; junction bases outside the gene matches: 5. This CDR3 is built from 16 residues. CDR3 DNA: TGTGCCAGCAGCCTTGGGACTAGCGGGGTGCAAGAGACCCAGTACTTC. Its translation is CASSLGTSGVQETQYF.

The chain uses TRBV7-9 and TRBJ1-5, with TRBD1 matching over 8 bases. This CDR3 has 14 amino acids. Germline lookup yields CDR1 SEHNR and CDR2 FQNEAQ (reference sequence). V trimming: 5 bases; J trimming: 4 bases; junction bases outside the gene matches: 4. Written as DNA, the CDR3 is TGTGCCAGCAGCCTAGGGACAGGAAATCAGCCCCAGCATTTT. This encodes CASSLGTGNQPQHF.

The CDR3 DNA is TGTGCCAGTAGCCTAAGCGGGGGAATTTACGAGCAGTACTTC. Protein product: CASSLSGGIYEQYF. This chain links TRBV6-5 with TRBJ2-7; 8 positions agree with TRBD2. Germline lookup yields CDR1 MNHEY and CDR2 SVGAGI. The CDR3 loop spans 14 amino acids. V gave up 9 bases and J gave up 4 bases; unmatched junction bases: 11.

This chain connects TRBV5-6 to TRBJ2-3; 7 bases line up with TRBD2. After removal of 1 base from V and 2 bases from J, the junction contained 1 base not matched to a gene. The germline V gene has CDR1 SGHDT and CDR2 YYEEEE. The length of the CDR3 is 14 residues. The chain's CDR3 is CASSLTSATDTQYF. DNA for the CDR3: TGTGCCAGCAGCTTGACTAGCGCCACAGATACGCAGTATTTT.

The chain recombines TRBV10-1 with TRBJ2-1, with D perhaps matching TRBD1 (5 bases). Germline CDR1 reads WNHNN; CDR2 reads SYGVQD (reference sequence). The CDR3 spans 15 residues. With 3 bases removed from V and 0 bases from J, the gap between germline ends came to 9 bases. DNA of the CDR3: TGCGCCAGCAGTGAAGGGGCCTCCTCCTACAATGAGCAGTTCTTC. Translating it yields CASSEGASSYNEQFF.

Here the CDR3 DNA reads TGTGCCAGCAGTTTCTCCATACTGGGACAGGGGATGTCTAGCAATCAGCCCCAGCATTTT. The encoded protein is CASSFSILGQGMSSNQPQHF. The genes are TRBV6-2 or TRBV6-3 and TRBJ1-5; 10 bases map to TRBD1. V was pared by 4 bases and J by 0 bases, with 15 bases of the junction left unmatched. This CDR3 comprises 20 residues. The germline V gene has CDR1 MNHEY and CDR2 SVGEGT.